A single sample is the source of the 26 T cell receptor beta chains below, sequenced in a study of spatial heterogeneity in lung cancer. Time point noted: blood at routine non-recurrence follow-up after resection. TCRdb ran MiXCR on the 5' RACE reads and lists one entry per CDR3 protein. This table has around 44,000 distinct CDR3 sequences, approximately 10% appearing once. The material sequenced was PBMCs, taken at follow-up. These receptors were collected from a female donor with early-stage non-small cell lung cancer.

In this sample, this clonotype turned up a few times. The V gene is TRBV7-7, the J gene TRBJ2-5, with 8 nucleotides matching TRBD2. The CDR3 consists of 16 residues. Germline CDR1 is SSHAT and CDR2 is FNYEAQ (reference sequence). J gave up 0 bases and V 1 base, and 4 bases lay outside the gene matches. The CDR3 DNA is TGTGCCAGCAGCTTAGGTCCAGCGGGGGACCAAGAGACCCAGTACTTC. Translation gives CASSLGPAGDQETQYF.

The rearrangement links TRBV19 to TRBJ2-5; D is perhaps TRBD2 (5 bases). Germline lookup yields CDR1 LNHDA and CDR2 SQIVND (reference sequence). V was pared by 4 bases and J by 0 bases, with 9 bases between. The CDR3 runs 14 residues. The CDR3 region has the DNA TGTGCCAGTAGTACGGGGTGGTACCAAGAGACCCAGTACTTC. It translates to CASSTGWYQETQYF. Full variable domain (outside the CDR3, taken from reference TRBV19 and TRBJ2-5): DGGITQSPKYLFRKEGQNVTLSCEQNLNHDAMYWYRQDPGQGLRLIYYSQIVNDFQKGDIAEGYSVSREKKESFPLTVTSAQKNPTAFYLCASSTGWYQETQYFGPGTRLLVL.

This clonotype was counted many times. This chain connects TRBV21-1 to TRBJ2-4; TRBD1, the table's D call, lacks a check against the DNA. TRBV21-1 is shown as a pseudogene. The CDR3 runs 17 residues. The CDR3 nucleotides read TGTGCCAGCAGCCCCCCAGGACAGTCGAGTGCCAAAAACATTCAGTACTTC. This sequence encodes CASSPPGQSSAKNIQYF.

The CDR3 loop reads CASSQDASGGPNTQYF. The CDR3 DNA sequence: TGTGCCAGCAGCCAAGATGCTAGCGGGGGGCCAAATACGCAGTATTTT. The chain couples TRBV3-1 to TRBJ2-3, with 11 bases identical to TRBD2. CDR1 and CDR2 (germline): LGHDT, YNNKEL (reference sequence). The V segment lost 0 bases and the J segment 7 bases; nucleotides outside the gene matches: 6. This CDR3 has 16 residues.

The chain is built from TRBV7-6 and TRBJ2-1, with D perhaps matching TRBD2 (6 bases). CDR1 SGHVS and CDR2 FNYEAQ come from the germline V gene. This CDR3 has 15 residues. V was clipped by 1 base and J by 9 bases, with 16 bases between them. The CDR3 DNA reads TGTGCCAGCAGCTTAGGGGGCGGGGCGAAAGGTGAGCAGTTCTTC. This encodes CASSLGGGAKGEQFF.

The chain joins TRBV7-2 to TRBJ1-2, with D hard to call. The V gene's germline CDR1 is SGHTA and CDR2 FQGNSA. CDR3 size: 15 residues. V was trimmed by 3 bases and J by 8 bases, leaving 19 bases between them. CDR3 in amino acids: CASSLSPDSGLGYTF. In nucleotides, the CDR3 is TGTGCCAGCAGCTTGAGTCCAGACTCGGGCCTCGGCTACACCTTC.

At least ten counts were recorded for this clonotype. This chain joins TRBV7-8 and TRBJ2-1; TRBD2 agrees at 9 bases. Trimming at V came to 5 bases and at J to 9 bases, leaving 11 bases not matched to a gene. The CDR3 extends over 15 amino acids. CDR1 and CDR2 (germline): SGHVS, FQNEAQ. The CDR3 protein is CASSQGGTSPPEQFF. For the CDR3, the DNA is TGTGCCAGCAGCCAGGGGGGGACTAGCCCCCCTGAGCAGTTCTTC.

This clonotype was found a few times. The chain carries TRBV29-1 and TRBJ2-2; TRBD1 might be the D (5 bases). V was pared by 3 bases and J by 1 base, with 6 bases between. The CDR3 is made up of 13 amino acids. Germline V CDR1 and CDR2: SQVTM, ANQGSEA. CDR3 DNA sequence: TGCAGCGTTGACAGGGTGAACACCGGGGAGCTGTTTTTT. Residues: CSVDRVNTGELFF.

This clonotype was observed a few times. CDR3 coding DNA: TGTGCCAGCACTGTGGAGGAGAAAACGCAGTATTTT. It yields the protein CASTVEEKTQYF. V gene TRBV7-2 combines with J gene TRBJ2-3, with D maybe TRBD2 (5 bases). Trimming removed 7 bases at V and 9 bases at J, with 14 bases between. The CDR3 spans 12 residues. Germline CDR1 SGHTA, CDR2 FQGNSA. Combining the CDR3 with reference TRBV7-2 and TRBJ2-3 gives the whole variable domain GAGVSQSPSNKVTEKGKDVELRCDPISGHTALYWYRQSLGQGLEFLIYFQGNSAPDKSGLPSDRFSAERTGGSVSTLTIQRTQQEDSAVYLCASTVEEKTQYFGPGTRLTVL.

This clonotype was detected a few times. This chain uses TRBV3-1 with TRBJ2-7; D is perhaps TRBD2 (5 bases). The CDR3 loop spans 13 amino acids. V was trimmed by 5 bases and J by 4 bases, leaving 12 bases between them. Germline CDR1 and CDR2: LGHDT and YNNKEL (reference sequence). CDR3 residues: CASSYRRGYEQYF. The CDR3 DNA is TGTGCCAGCAGCTACCGACGGGGATACGAGCAGTACTTC.

In this sample, this clonotype turned up many times. CDR3 nucleotides: TGTGCCTGGAGTGCAAGAGCGGGGGGAGGAGATACGCAGTATTTT. It yields the protein CAWSARAGGGDTQYF. The chain joins TRBV30 to TRBJ2-3; TRBD2 aligns across 9 bases. The junction had 7 bases not matched to a gene; V was cut back by 1 base and J by 5 bases. The CDR3 is 15 amino acids. Germline lookup yields CDR1 GTSNPN and CDR2 SVGIG (reference sequence).

Within the sample, this clonotype is medium-sized. This rearrangement joins TRBV13 to TRBJ2-1; D gene uncertain. The CDR3 is made up of 12 amino acids. V lost 4 bases, J lost 7 bases, and 8 bases lay in between. Germline loops: CDR1 PRHDT, CDR2 FYEKMQ (reference sequence). CDR3 sequence: CASSWGGNEQFF. CDR3 sequence (DNA): TGTGCCAGCAGCTGGGGTGGGAATGAGCAGTTCTTC.

A few counts support this clonotype. The chain joins TRBV7-8 to TRBJ2-2; 8 bases align to TRBD2. CDR1 SGHVS and CDR2 FQNEAQ come from the germline V gene. This CDR3 region has 14 residues. The J segment lost 4 bases and the V segment lost 5 bases, leaving 3 bases of the junction unmatched. The CDR3, as DNA: TGTGCCAGCAGCCCGACTAGCGCCACCGGGGAGCTGTTTTTT. It yields the protein CASSPTSATGELFF.

This clonotype was seen many times. The V gene is TRBV4-1, the J gene TRBJ1-1; D unclear. From germline, CDR1 is MGHRA and CDR2 YSYEKL. The length of the CDR3 is 13 residues. Deletions cut 3 bases from V and 10 bases from J, with 15 bases between. The DNA of the CDR3 is TGCGCCAGCAGCCAGAAAAATGATGGGTTAGCTTTCTTT. Protein sequence: CASSQKNDGLAFF.

The chain links TRBV9 to TRBJ2-5; 7 bases are a match to TRBD1. This CDR3 has 15 amino acids. Germline V gene data show CDR1 as SGDLS and CDR2 as YYNGEE. Trimming at V came to 3 bases and at J to 1 base, leaving 6 bases not matched to a gene. The CDR3 reads CASSAAGTAQETQYF. The CDR3 DNA sequence: TGTGCCAGCAGCGCGGCCGGGACAGCCCAAGAGACCCAGTACTTC.

In this sample, this clonotype turned up a few times. The rearrangement joins TRBV7-9 to TRBJ2-7, with TRBD1 matching over 9 bases. Germline V gene lookup returns CDR1 SEHNR and CDR2 FQNEAQ (reference sequence). The CDR3 loop spans 15 amino acids. Unmatched junction bases numbered 14, after V lost 10 bases and J lost 4 bases. CDR3 sequence (DNA): TGTGCCACGGAGCCAAAACAGGGGGCGGTATACGAGCAGTACTTC. Translated, it gives CATEPKQGAVYEQYF.

This clonotype was seen only a few times. This rearrangement joins TRBV28 to TRBJ1-1; D is possibly TRBD1 (5 bases). V was cut by 6 bases and J by 1 base, with 15 bases left in between. This CDR3 is 15 amino acids long. CDR1 is MDHEN and CDR2 is SYDVKM in the germline V gene. The CDR3 nucleotides are TGTGCCAGCAGCCCCCGGCGCAGGGCGAACACTGAAGCTTTCTTT. Protein product: CASSPRRRANTEAFF. The entire variable domain, with the rest obtained from reference TRBV28 and TRBJ1-1, is as follows: DVKVTQSSRYLVKRTGEKVFLECVQDMDHENMFWYRQDPGLGLRLIYFSYDVKMKEKGDIPEGYSVSREKKERFSLILESASTNQTSMYLCASSPRRRANTEAFFGQGTRLTVV.

In this sample, this clonotype turned up many times. The rearrangement uses TRBV29-1 and TRBJ1-2; possible D gene TRBD1, 5 bases. CDR1 and CDR2 (germline): SQVTM, ANQGSEA. CDR3 length: 13 residues. V was pared by 7 bases and J by 4 bases, with 16 bases between. The CDR3 DNA reads TGCAGCGCCCGTGCCGGGGGACTCTATGGCTACACCTTC. This encodes CSARAGGLYGYTF.

The chain has TRBV7-7 and TRBJ2-7; TRBD1 aligns across 7 bases. This CDR3 comprises 13 residues. With V trimmed by 7 bases and J by 1 base, 4 bases remained unmatched. Germline CDR1 and CDR2: SSHAT and FNYEAQ (reference sequence). CDR3 loop: CASNRGGSYEQYF. CDR3 nucleotide sequence: TGTGCCAGCAACAGGGGCGGGTCCTACGAGCAGTACTTC. Drawing the rest from reference TRBV7-7 and TRBJ2-7, the complete variable domain is GAGVSQSPRYKVTKRGQDVTLRCDPISSHATLYWYQQALGQGPEFLTYFNYEAQPDKSGLPSDRFSAERPEGSISTLTIQRTEQRDSAMYRCASNRGGSYEQYFGPGTRLTVT.

This clonotype was recorded many times. The rearrangement uses TRBV7-8 and TRBJ2-3, with a tentative D call TRBD2 (5 bases). Trimming removed 1 base from V and 3 bases from J, with 8 bases in between. The V gene's germline CDR1 is SGHVS and CDR2 FQNEAQ. The CDR3 is 14 residues long. As DNA, the CDR3 is TGTGCCAGCAGCTTAGTCACGGGGACAGATACGCAGTATTTT. Its translation is CASSLVTGTDTQYF.

The rearrangement joins TRBV6-2 or TRBV6-3 to TRBJ1-4; D not resolved. V lost 6 bases and J lost 3, with 17 bases in between. The CDR3 loop spans 16 amino acids. Germline V gene sequence: CDR1 MNHEY, CDR2 SVGEGT. CDR3 in DNA: TGTGCCAGCAGACCCACCACCTACGCTCCTAATGAAAAACTGTTTTTT. As protein: CASRPTTYAPNEKLFF.

This clonotype was seen only a few times. V usage is TRBV2 and J usage is TRBJ2-3; TRBD2 aligns across 10 bases. The CDR3 length is 18 residues. Germline V gene data show CDR1 as SNHLY and CDR2 as FYNNEI. V was clipped by 3 bases and J by 2 bases; unmatched bases: 11. The CDR3: CASSDLVLAGGPTDTQYF. The DNA of the CDR3 is TGTGCCAGCAGTGATTTGGTGTTAGCGGGGGGCCCCACAGATACGCAGTATTTT. The whole variable domain, remainder taken from reference TRBV2 and TRBJ2-3, is EPEVTQTPSHQVTQMGQEVILRCVPISNHLYFYWYRQILGQKVEFLVSFYNNEISEKSEIFDDQFSVERPDGSNFTLKIRSTKLEDSAMYFCASSDLVLAGGPTDTQYFGPGTRLTVL.

This clonotype has ten or more counts. This chain joins TRBV18 and TRBJ1-6; D may be TRBD1 (5 bases). In germline, CDR1 is KGHSH, CDR2 LQKENI. The V end lost 3 bases, the J end lost 7 bases, and 10 bases lay between the germline ends. This CDR3 is 14 amino acids long. The CDR3 loop reads CASSPPRVNSPLHF. The CDR3 coding sequence is TGTGCCAGCTCACCTCCCAGGGTCAATTCACCCCTCCACTTT.

The chain employs TRBV28 and TRBJ1-1; D is possibly TRBD1 (5 bases). In germline, CDR1 is MDHEN, CDR2 SYDVKM. V was cut by 3 bases and J by 2 bases, with 13 bases left in between. The CDR3 runs to 15 residues. This chain's CDR3 is CASSFIRGINTEAFF. As DNA, the CDR3 is TGTGCCAGCAGTTTCATACGGGGCATAAACACTGAAGCTTTCTTT.

This chain uses TRBV28 with TRBJ1-1, with D perhaps matching TRBD1 (5 bases). The CDR3 loop spans 16 amino acids. The V gene lost 11 bases and the J gene lost 6 bases, with 28 bases spanning the gap. Looked up from germline, CDR1 is MDHEN and CDR2 is SYDVKM. The CDR3 region is CAGNRPGTNRDPEAFF. DNA for the CDR3: TGTGCCGGCAATCGCCCAGGGACCAATCGAGACCCTGAAGCTTTCTTT. The full variable domain, with the rest looked up from reference TRBV28 and TRBJ1-1, is DVKVTQSSRYLVKRTGEKVFLECVQDMDHENMFWYRQDPGLGLRLIYFSYDVKMKEKGDIPEGYSVSREKKERFSLILESASTNQTSMYLCAGNRPGTNRDPEAFFGQGTRLTVV.

This clonotype was observed many times. The DNA for the CDR3 is TGCGCCAGCAGCTTAACCGGCAGGGGCGAAGGGGGAGAGACCCAGTACTTC. It is translated as CASSLTGRGEGGETQYF. The chain links TRBV5-1 to TRBJ2-5; possible D gene TRBD1, 6 bases. The CDR3 is 17 residues long. CDR1 and CDR2 from the germline V gene are SGHRS and YFSETQ. Trimming left V 2 bases short and J 4 bases short, with 21 bases between.